Listed below are T cell receptor beta chains from one sample, sequenced in a study of stem cell transplantation in POMP-related autoinflammatory disease. Only in-frame clones appear in the TCRdb table, and some are missing; sequencing was by immunoSEQ multiplex PCR. Among around 2,000 clones listed, 70% to 90% were seen once. The material was Tregs from PBMCs, obtained before stem cell transplantation. The origin of the receptors is a human donor with POMP-related autoinflammation and immune dysregulation (PRAID). Both conserved end residues are trimmed from each CDR3.

v_call cdr3_length cdr3_aa
TRBV7-9 13 ASSLALGQGIQQF
TRBV11-2 12 ASSDRTGPYEQY
TRBV28 16 ASSLKASGRYPYNEQF
TRBV6-5 12 ASSPLGQSYEQY
TRBV6-1 14 ASSETWGRGNQPQH
TRBV5-6 11 ASSLDRVSTQY
TRBV6-5 13 ASSYGGVNTGELF
TRBV4-2 13 ASSQEERDFLKLF
TRBV28 13 ASSEDREVQETQY
TRBV4-1 12 ASSPGPGEETQY
TRBV7-3 11 ASSLTSAYEQY
TRBV6-6 12 ASSYSDRVYGYT
TRBV5-1 12 ASSIGTPNDEQY
TRBV20-1 9 SASARPQAF
TRBV20-1 9 SARDGETQY
TRBV1 13 ASSQDRTGGYGYT
TRBV5-1 11 ASSQDRGGPQH
TRBV28 14 ASSGLDRALWYEQY
TRBV7-9 10 ASRLGGTEAF
TRBV5-5 11 ASSNSRGETQY
TRBV5-4 16 ASSLGLAGGSGTGELF
TRBV7-9 14 ASSSRSSEAMKGYT
TRBV9 13 ASSGPGQGLGGYT
TRBV7-3 12 ASSLAGGYNEQF
TRBV4-2 13 ASSQDTGTGVKAF
TRBV27 13 ASRLGQGHTGELF
TRBV10-3 11 ANSDRQLYGYT
TRBV5-4 14 ASSIYRGRVNEKLF
TRBV29-1 11 SVDGAVNTEAF
TRBV4-2 14 ASSPGGVNRPYEQY
TRBV5-1 14 ASSLAGPPPKETQY
TRBV2 13 ASSERTGTNNEQF
TRBV4-1 13 ASSHPGPSNTEAF
TRBV5-4 15 ASSLLGLAGNTGELF
TRBV4-1 13 ASSQDSRTSYEQF
TRBV19 12 ASSIMDRGDEQY
TRBV21-1 12 ASSKGRDRETQY
TRBV14 11 ASSRGGLYEQY
TRBV5-4 12 ASSRSLNQETQY
TRBV11-2 12 ASSLEWGPDTQY
TRBV5-5 13 ASSSSGGWNSPLH
TRBV10-3 14 AISEVGRGVSNEQF
TRBV28 14 ASSFIAERAKNIQY
TRBV5-4 10 ASSRPNNEQF
TRBV5-1 13 ASSLTGSRYNEQF
TRBV11-3 12 ASSFGGTGNEQF
TRBV19 15 ASSIDRQRRTNEKLF
TRBV10-3 11 AITPGSNQPQH
TRBV6-6 12 ASSYSSSNQPQH
TRBV6-1 16 ASSAVPGQGKVNQPQH
TRBV5-1 15 ASSLAGTRANTGELF
TRBV7-6 10 ASSLGGNTIY
TRBV4-1 12 ASSRDRGTYEQY
TRBV5-1 11 ASSLTYTNEQF
TRBV5-5 13 ASTWTGAFSEKLF